The rows below give T cell receptor beta chains drawn from one sample of a study of identical twins. From the 5' RACE reads, TCRdb called clonotypes with MiXCR, one entry per CDR3 protein. The table lists under 900,000 distinct CDR3 sequences, around 12% of them singletons. Separately, the same data were catalogued under a study of yellow fever vaccine responses in identical twins.

The specimen was PBMCs. The receptor set was obtained from a woman younger than 35 in good health. The CDR3 runs from the conserved cysteine through the conserved F or W. The D gene is left open where the match is weak. Only some rows state a clone size, as once, few, many or a class for expanded clones.

D: TRBD2; size: -; J: TRBJ2-1; V: TRBV27; DNA: TGTGCCAGCAGTCACGGACAGCGGGAGGACAATGAGCAGTTCTTC; CDR3: CASSHGQREDNEQFF
D: TRBD1; size: many; J: TRBJ2-3; V: TRBV3-1; DNA: TGTGCCAGCAGCCAACGCAACAGGGGGCGTATAGATACGCAGTATTTT; CDR3: CASSQRNRGRIDTQYF
D: TRBD2; size: -; J: TRBJ2-7; V: TRBV10-3; DNA: TGTGCCATCAGTGAGCTAGCGGGGTCTACCTACGAGCAGTACTTC; CDR3: CAISELAGSTYEQYF
D: TRBD2; size: -; J: TRBJ2-1; V: TRBV9; DNA: TGTGCCAGCAGCGATCCCTGGGACACCATAGCGGGACGTCTTTACAATGAGCAGTTCTTC; CDR3: CASSDPWDTIAGRLYNEQFF
D: TRBD2; size: -; J: TRBJ2-2; V: TRBV2; DNA: TGTGCCAGCAAGTCGGCTAGCGGGAGTGACACCGGGGAGCTGTTTTTT; CDR3: CASKSASGSDTGELFF
D: TRBD2; size: few; J: TRBJ2-1; V: TRBV7-9; DNA: TGTGCCAGCAGTCCTATTCTAGCGGGGGGGGACAATGAGCAGTTCTTC; CDR3: CASSPILAGGDNEQFF
D: -; size: many; J: TRBJ2-7; V: TRBV12-3/TRBV12-4; DNA: TGTGCCAGCACCCTTAGGTGGGCAGGGGAGCAGTACTTC; CDR3: CASTLRWAGEQYF
D: TRBD1; size: -; J: TRBJ2-3; V: TRBV27; DNA: TGTGCCAGCAGTCGCCGGGACAGGGGAGCAGATACGCAGTATTTT; CDR3: CASSRRDRGADTQYF
D: TRBD2; size: -; J: TRBJ2-2; V: TRBV24-1; DNA: TGTGCCACCAGTGATTTGGAGACTAGCTTTAGGACCGGGGAGCTGTTTTTT; CDR3: CATSDLETSFRTGELFF
D: -; size: -; J: TRBJ2-3; V: TRBV20-1; DNA: TGCAGTGCCCTTTCTCGGGAGGGGGCGAGCACAGATACGCAGTATTTT; CDR3: CSALSREGASTDTQYF
D: -; size: -; J: TRBJ2-1; V: TRBV20-1; DNA: TGCAGTGCTAGAGTTTTGGCGAATGAGCAGTTCTTC; CDR3: CSARVLANEQFF
D: TRBD1; size: few; J: TRBJ2-7; V: TRBV12-3/TRBV12-4; DNA: TGTGCCAGCAGTTCGGGACAGGCGGAGCAGTACTTC; CDR3: CASSSGQAEQYF
D: -; size: many; J: TRBJ2-3; V: TRBV29-1; DNA: TGCAGCGTCGAGGAGCAGGATGGCACAGATACGCAGTATTTT; CDR3: CSVEEQDGTDTQYF
D: TRBD2; size: -; J: TRBJ2-3; V: TRBV3-1; DNA: TGTGCCTGCAGACGACAGACAACTAGCGGGAGTTCGACAGATACGCAGTATTTT; CDR3: CACRRQTTSGSSTDTQYF
D: -; size: -; J: TRBJ2-3; V: TRBV7-9; DNA: TGTGCCAGCAGAGAGGGGGTACAGGAGTTAGTAGATACGCAGTATTTT; CDR3: CASREGVQELVDTQYF
D: -; size: -; J: TRBJ2-1; V: TRBV5-5; DNA: TGTGCCAGCAGCTTCACGGGAGTCGATGAGCAGTTCTTC; CDR3: CASSFTGVDEQFF
D: -; size: few; J: TRBJ1-4; V: TRBV20-1; DNA: TGCAGTGCTCCAACTAATGAAAAACTGTTTTTT; CDR3: CSAPTNEKLFF
D: -; size: few; J: TRBJ2-5; V: TRBV12-3/TRBV12-4; DNA: TGTGCCAGCACCAAAGCTCACGGGAGCCAAGAGACCCAGTACTTC; CDR3: CASTKAHGSQETQYF
D: -; size: few; J: TRBJ1-2; V: TRBV10-3; DNA: TGTGCCATCAGTCGGGTTGCGGATGGCTACACCTTC; CDR3: CAISRVADGYTF
D: TRBD1; size: few; J: TRBJ1-1; V: TRBV29-1; DNA: TGCAGCGTTGAAGGGCGGGACAGCAAAGCTTTCTTT; CDR3: CSVEGRDSKAFF
D: -; size: once; J: TRBJ2-1; V: TRBV2; DNA: TGTGCCAGGGGCCCCCCGGGCGACAATGAGCAGTTCTTC; CDR3: CARGPPGDNEQFF
D: TRBD2; size: few; J: TRBJ2-5; V: TRBV5-1; DNA: TGCGCCAGCAGCTTGTGGGCTAGCGGGTTTCAAGAGACCCAGTACTTC; CDR3: CASSLWASGFQETQYF
D: TRBD2; size: -; J: TRBJ2-3; V: TRBV3-1; DNA: TGTGCCAGCAGCCAAGAAGGGACTAGCGGCACAGATACGCAGTATTTT; CDR3: CASSQEGTSGTDTQYF
D: -; size: -; J: TRBJ2-7; V: TRBV2; DNA: TGTGCCAGCAGCGAAAGGGAAACTATCTTCAACGAGCAGTACTTC; CDR3: CASSERETIFNEQYF
D: TRBD1; size: -; J: TRBJ1-2; V: TRBV27; DNA: TGTGCCAGCAGTTTATCGCGGGCAGGGGGTGGCTACACCTTC; CDR3: CASSLSRAGGGYTF
D: TRBD2; size: few; J: TRBJ2-2; V: TRBV7-3; DNA: TGTGCCAGCAGATCGACTAGCGGGAGTGACACCGGGGAGCTGTTTTTT; CDR3: CASRSTSGSDTGELFF
D: TRBD1; size: few; J: TRBJ1-1; V: TRBV12-5; DNA: TGTGCGAGTGGTGAACTTCGACAGGGGGGATCGAACACTGAAGCTTTCTTT; CDR3: CASGELRQGGSNTEAFF
D: TRBD2; size: many; J: TRBJ2-5; V: TRBV7-2; DNA: TGTGCCAGCAGCATCTGGGGGACTAGCGGGGGTCAAGAGACCCAGTACTTC; CDR3: CASSIWGTSGGQETQYF
D: TRBD2; size: -; J: TRBJ2-1; V: TRBV2; DNA: TGTGCCAGCAGGTTTAGCGGGGGTCCCTCCTACAATGAGCAGTTCTTC; CDR3: CASRFSGGPSYNEQFF
D: -; size: many; J: TRBJ2-2; V: TRBV5-1; DNA: TGCGCCAGCAGCTTGGGAAGGACCACGATGGCCGGGGAGCTGTTTTTT; CDR3: CASSLGRTTMAGELFF
D: -; size: -; J: TRBJ2-7; V: TRBV3-1; DNA: TGTGCCAGCAGCCAAGCGTACCTGAGCTACGAGCAGTACTTC; CDR3: CASSQAYLSYEQYF
D: -; size: few; J: TRBJ2-1; V: TRBV6-2/TRBV6-3; DNA: TGTGCCAGCAGTTTCAGCGGTATGCACAATGAGCAGTTCTTC; CDR3: CASSFSGMHNEQFF
D: -; size: -; J: TRBJ1-5; V: TRBV28; DNA: TGTGCCAGCAGTCTCCCCGGGACACCTAGCAATCAGCCCCAGCATTTT; CDR3: CASSLPGTPSNQPQHF
D: -; size: many; J: TRBJ1-4; V: TRBV15; DNA: TGTGCCACCAGCAGAGATCCGGACAGACAGGAGCTTTTT; CDR3: CATSRDPDRQELF
D: TRBD1; size: -; J: TRBJ2-3; V: TRBV5-5; DNA: TGTGCCAGCAGCTCCCCGCCCGGGACAGGATCCACAGATACGCAGTATTTT; CDR3: CASSSPPGTGSTDTQYF
D: -; size: many; J: TRBJ2-7; V: TRBV12-3/TRBV12-4; DNA: TGTGCCAGCAGTCCTTACCGATACGAGCAGTACTTC; CDR3: CASSPYRYEQYF
D: -; size: many; J: TRBJ2-2; V: TRBV3-1; DNA: TGTGCCAGCAGCCAAACTAAGATTGACACCGGGGAGCTGTTTTTT; CDR3: CASSQTKIDTGELFF
D: -; size: -; J: TRBJ2-1; V: TRBV10-3; DNA: TGTGCCATCAGTGAGAAGGGGCTGATCTCCTACAATGAGCAGTTCTTC; CDR3: CAISEKGLISYNEQFF
D: TRBD1; size: few; J: TRBJ2-3; V: TRBV12-3/TRBV12-4; DNA: TGTGCCAGCAGTTCCGGACAGGGCTGGCTCACAGATACGCAGTATTTT; CDR3: CASSSGQGWLTDTQYF
D: TRBD2; size: once; J: TRBJ2-5; V: TRBV20-1; DNA: TGCAGTGCGCTGGGACTAGCGGGAGGCGGGGTATTCCAAGAGACCCAGTACTTC; CDR3: CSALGLAGGGVFQETQYF
D: -; size: -; J: TRBJ2-2; V: TRBV5-8; DNA: TGTGCCAGCAGCTACAGTGCGATAGCGAACACCGGGGAGCTGTTTTTT; CDR3: CASSYSAIANTGELFF
D: -; size: many; J: TRBJ1-2; V: TRBV29-1; DNA: TGCAGCGTTGAAGATCGGGGAACGGGGGCTAACTATGGCTACACCTTC; CDR3: CSVEDRGTGANYGYTF
D: -; size: -; J: TRBJ2-1; V: TRBV4-1; DNA: TGCGCCAGCAGCCTCGGGGCGCGTGTAGACAATGAGCAGTTCTTC; CDR3: CASSLGARVDNEQFF
D: TRBD1; size: -; J: TRBJ1-5; V: TRBV6-4; DNA: TGTGCCAGCAATAGCAGGGGGAAGTGCAATCAGCCCCAGCATTTT; CDR3: CASNSRGKCNQPQHF
D: -; size: -; J: TRBJ2-1; V: TRBV27; DNA: TGTGCCAGCAGTTTGAAGGTCAACAATGAGCAGTTCTTC; CDR3: CASSLKVNNEQFF